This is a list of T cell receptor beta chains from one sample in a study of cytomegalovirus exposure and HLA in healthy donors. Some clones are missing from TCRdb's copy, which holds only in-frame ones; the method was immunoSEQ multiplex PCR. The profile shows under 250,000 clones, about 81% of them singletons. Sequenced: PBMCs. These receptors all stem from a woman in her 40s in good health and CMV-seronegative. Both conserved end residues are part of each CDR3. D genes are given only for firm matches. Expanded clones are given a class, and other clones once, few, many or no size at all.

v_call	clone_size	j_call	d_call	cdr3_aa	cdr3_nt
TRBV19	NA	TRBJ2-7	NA	CASSIGHSYEQYF	TGTGCCAGTAGTATAGGCCACAGCTACGAGCAGTACTTC
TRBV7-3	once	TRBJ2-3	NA	CASSRGGTTDTQYF	TGTGCCAGCAGCCGAGGCGGCACCACAGATACGCAGTATTTT
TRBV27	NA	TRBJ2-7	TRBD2	CASSLYSGRNFMSYEQYF	TGTGCCAGCAGTTTATACAGCGGGAGGAATTTCATGTCTTACGAGCAGTACTTC
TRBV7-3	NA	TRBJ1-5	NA	CASSFLHQPQHF	TGTGCCAGCAGCTTCCTTCATCAGCCCCAGCATTTT
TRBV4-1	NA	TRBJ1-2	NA	CASSQDGGTGNYGYTF	TGCGCCAGCAGCCAAGATGGGGGCACGGGGAACTATGGCTACACCTTC
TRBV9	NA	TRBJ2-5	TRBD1	CASSGLTGAAETQYF	TGTGCCAGCAGCGGATTGACAGGGGCAGCGGAGACCCAGTACTTC
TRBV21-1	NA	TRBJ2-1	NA	CASSPPEHSGKDYNEQFF	TGTGCCAGCAGCCCGCCAGAACATAGCGGGAAGGATTACAATGAGCAGTTCTTC
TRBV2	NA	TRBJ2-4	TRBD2	CASSELAGTLAKNIQYF	TGTGCCAGCAGTGAGCTAGCGGGTACGCTAGCCAAAAACATTCAGTACTTC
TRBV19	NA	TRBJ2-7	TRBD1	CASSKGQGYEQYF	TGTGCCAGTAGTAAAGGACAGGGCTACGAGCAGTACTTC
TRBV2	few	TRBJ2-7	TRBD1	CASRGQGPYEQYF	TGTGCCAGCAGAGGACAGGGCCCCTACGAGCAGTACTTC
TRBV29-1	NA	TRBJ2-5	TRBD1	CSVEFSRGPWAQYF	TGCAGCGTTGAATTTTCGAGGGGGCCTTGGGCCCAGTACTTC